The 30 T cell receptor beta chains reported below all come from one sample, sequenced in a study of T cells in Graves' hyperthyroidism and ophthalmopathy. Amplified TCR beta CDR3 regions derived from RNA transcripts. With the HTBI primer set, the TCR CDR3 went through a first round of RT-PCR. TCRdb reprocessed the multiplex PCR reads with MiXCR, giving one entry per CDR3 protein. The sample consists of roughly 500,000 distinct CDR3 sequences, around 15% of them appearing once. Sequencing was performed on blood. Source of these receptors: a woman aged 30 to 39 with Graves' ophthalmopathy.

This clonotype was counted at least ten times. The chain's CDR3 is CASRGVREGPYNEQFF. Written as DNA, the CDR3 is TGTGCCAGCCGTGGTGTCAGGGAGGGCCCTTACAATGAGCAGTTCTTC. This chain connects TRBV28 to TRBJ2-1, with TRBD2 matching 7 bases. This CDR3 spans 16 amino acids. Per the germline V gene, CDR1 is MDHEN and CDR2 is SYDVKM. The V segment lost 8 bases and the J segment 4 bases; nucleotides outside the gene matches: 14.

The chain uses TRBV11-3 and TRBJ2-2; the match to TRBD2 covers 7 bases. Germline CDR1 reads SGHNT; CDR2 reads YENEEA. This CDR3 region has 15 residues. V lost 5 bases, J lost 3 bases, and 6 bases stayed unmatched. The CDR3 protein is CASSPGLGDTGELFF. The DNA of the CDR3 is TGTGCCAGCAGCCCCGGACTAGGGGACACCGGGGAGCTGTTTTTT.

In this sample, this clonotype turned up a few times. The CDR3, as DNA: TGCAGTGCTGCCGACGGTAAACCGAACACCGGGGAGCTGTTTTTT. Translated, it gives CSAADGKPNTGELFF. The chain joins TRBV20-1 to TRBJ2-2; D is unclear. CDR1 DFQATT and CDR2 SNEGSKA come from the germline V gene (reference sequence). V shed 5 bases and J shed 0 bases, with 13 bases lying between them. The CDR3 spans 15 residues.

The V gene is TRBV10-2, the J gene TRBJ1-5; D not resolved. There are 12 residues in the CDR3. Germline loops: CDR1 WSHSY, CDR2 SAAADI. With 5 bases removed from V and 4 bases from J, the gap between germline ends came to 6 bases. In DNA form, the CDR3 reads TGCGCCAGCAGTACAACAAATCAGCCCCAGCATTTT. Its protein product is CASSTTNQPQHF.

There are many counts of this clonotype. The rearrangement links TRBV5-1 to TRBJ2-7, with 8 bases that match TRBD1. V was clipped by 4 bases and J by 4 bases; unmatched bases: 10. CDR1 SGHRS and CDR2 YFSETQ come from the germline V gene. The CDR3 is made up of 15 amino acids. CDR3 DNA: TGCGCCAGCAGCGCCGGGACAGGAAATTTTTACGAGCAGTACTTC. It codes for CASSAGTGNFYEQYF.

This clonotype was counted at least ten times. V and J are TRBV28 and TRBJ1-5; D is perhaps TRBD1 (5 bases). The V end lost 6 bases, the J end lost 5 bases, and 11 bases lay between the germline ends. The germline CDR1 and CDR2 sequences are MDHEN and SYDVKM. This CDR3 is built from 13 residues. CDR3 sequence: CASRDTGDQPQHF. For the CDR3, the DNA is TGTGCCAGCAGGGATACAGGAGATCAGCCCCAGCATTTT.

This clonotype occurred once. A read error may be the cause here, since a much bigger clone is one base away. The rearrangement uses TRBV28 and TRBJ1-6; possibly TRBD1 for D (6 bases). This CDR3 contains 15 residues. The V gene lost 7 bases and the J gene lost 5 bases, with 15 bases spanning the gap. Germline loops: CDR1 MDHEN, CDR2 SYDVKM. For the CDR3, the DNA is TGTGCCAGCATGAGAGGGGGTATCCATAATTCACCCCTCCACTTT. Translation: CASMRGGIHNSPLHF. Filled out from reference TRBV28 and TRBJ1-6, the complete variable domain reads DVKVTQSSRYLVKRTGEKVFLECVQDMDHENMFWYRQDPGLGLRLIYFSYDVKMKEKGDIPEGYSVSREKKERFSLILESASTNQTSMYLCASMRGGIHNSPLHFGNGTRLTVT.

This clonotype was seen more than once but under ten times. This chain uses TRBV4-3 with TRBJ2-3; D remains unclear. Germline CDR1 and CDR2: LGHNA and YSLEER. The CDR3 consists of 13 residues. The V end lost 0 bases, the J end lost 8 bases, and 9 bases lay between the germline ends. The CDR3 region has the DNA TGCGCCAGCAGCCAAGATGTGGCTGGTACGCAGTATTTT. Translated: CASSQDVAGTQYF.

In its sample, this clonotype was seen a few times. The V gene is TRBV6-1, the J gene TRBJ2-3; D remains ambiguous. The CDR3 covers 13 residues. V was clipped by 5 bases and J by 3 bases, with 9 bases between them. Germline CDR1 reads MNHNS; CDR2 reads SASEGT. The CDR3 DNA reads TGTGCCAGCAGTACGAGGTATACAGATACGCAGTATTTT. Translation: CASSTRYTDTQYF.

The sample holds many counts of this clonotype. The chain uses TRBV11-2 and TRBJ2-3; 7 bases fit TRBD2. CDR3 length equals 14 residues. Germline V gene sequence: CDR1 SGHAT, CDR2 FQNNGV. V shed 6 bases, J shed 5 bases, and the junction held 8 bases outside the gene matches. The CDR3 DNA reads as TGTGCCAGCAGACCACGGGAGGAGAAAGATACGCAGTATTTT. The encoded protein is CASRPREEKDTQYF.

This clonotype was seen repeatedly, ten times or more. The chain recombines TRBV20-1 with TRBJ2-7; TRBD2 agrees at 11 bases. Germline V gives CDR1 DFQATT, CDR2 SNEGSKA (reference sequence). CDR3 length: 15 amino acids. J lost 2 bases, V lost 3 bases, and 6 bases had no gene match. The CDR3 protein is CSASPTSGSPYEQYF. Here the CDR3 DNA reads TGCAGTGCTAGCCCAACTAGCGGGAGTCCCTACGAGCAGTACTTC.

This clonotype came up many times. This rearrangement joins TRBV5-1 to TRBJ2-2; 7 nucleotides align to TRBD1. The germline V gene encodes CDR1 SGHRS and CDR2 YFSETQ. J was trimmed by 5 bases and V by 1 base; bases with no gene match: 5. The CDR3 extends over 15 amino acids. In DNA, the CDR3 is TGCGCCAGCAGCTTGAGCCAGGGGGTAACCGGGGAGCTGTTTTTT. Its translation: CASSLSQGVTGELFF.

The DNA of the CDR3 is TGTGCCAGCAGCCCAGGAAAAGGGTTTCAGCCCCAGCATTTT. Protein product: CASSPGKGFQPQHF. This chain connects TRBV7-2 to TRBJ1-5; D gene ambiguous. Germline assignment: CDR1 SGHTA and CDR2 FQGNSA. The V and J ends lost 5 bases and 6 bases respectively, with 14 bases between them. The CDR3 runs 14 residues.

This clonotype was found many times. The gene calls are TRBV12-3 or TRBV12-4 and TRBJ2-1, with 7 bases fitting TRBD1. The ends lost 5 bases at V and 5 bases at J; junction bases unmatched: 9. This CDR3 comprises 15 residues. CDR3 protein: CASSRTGRLNNEQFF. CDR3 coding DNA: TGTGCCAGCAGTCGGACAGGTCGGTTAAACAATGAGCAGTTCTTC.

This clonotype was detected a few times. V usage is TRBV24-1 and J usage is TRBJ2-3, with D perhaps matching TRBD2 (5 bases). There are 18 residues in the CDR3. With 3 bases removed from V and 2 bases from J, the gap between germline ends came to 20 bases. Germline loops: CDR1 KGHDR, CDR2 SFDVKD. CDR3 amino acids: CATSDPNEEARFTDTQYF. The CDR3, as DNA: TGTGCCACCAGTGATCCGAATGAGGAGGCCAGATTCACAGATACGCAGTATTTT.

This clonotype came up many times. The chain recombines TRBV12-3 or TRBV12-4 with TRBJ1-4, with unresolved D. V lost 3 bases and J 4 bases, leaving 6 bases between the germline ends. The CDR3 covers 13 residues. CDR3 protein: CASSFDNNEKLFF. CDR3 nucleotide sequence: TGTGCCAGCAGTTTTGACAATAATGAAAAACTGTTTTTT.

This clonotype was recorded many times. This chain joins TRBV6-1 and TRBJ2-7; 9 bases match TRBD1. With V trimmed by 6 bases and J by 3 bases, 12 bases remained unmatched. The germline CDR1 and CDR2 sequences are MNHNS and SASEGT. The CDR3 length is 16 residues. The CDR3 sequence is CASRKTGTGKIYEQYF. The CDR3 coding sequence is TGTGCCAGCAGAAAAACCGGGACAGGGAAAATCTACGAGCAGTACTTC.

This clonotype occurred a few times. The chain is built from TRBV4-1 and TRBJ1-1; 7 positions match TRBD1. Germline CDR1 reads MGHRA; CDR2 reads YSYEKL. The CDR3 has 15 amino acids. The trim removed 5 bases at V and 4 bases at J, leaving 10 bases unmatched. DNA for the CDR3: TGCGCCAGCAGCAAAGCAGGGGGGGCTAGCACTGAAGCTTTCTTT. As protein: CASSKAGGASTEAFF.

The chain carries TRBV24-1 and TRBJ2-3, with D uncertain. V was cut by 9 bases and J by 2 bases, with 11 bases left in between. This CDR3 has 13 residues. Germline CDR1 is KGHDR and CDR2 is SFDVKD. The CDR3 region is CATARKLTDTQYF. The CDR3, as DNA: TGTGCCACCGCAAGGAAGCTCACAGATACGCAGTATTTT.

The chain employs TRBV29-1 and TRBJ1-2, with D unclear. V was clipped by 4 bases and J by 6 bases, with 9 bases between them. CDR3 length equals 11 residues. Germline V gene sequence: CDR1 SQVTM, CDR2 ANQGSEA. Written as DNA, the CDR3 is TGCAGCGTTGGACTTGGAGATGGCTACACCTTC. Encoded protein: CSVGLGDGYTF.

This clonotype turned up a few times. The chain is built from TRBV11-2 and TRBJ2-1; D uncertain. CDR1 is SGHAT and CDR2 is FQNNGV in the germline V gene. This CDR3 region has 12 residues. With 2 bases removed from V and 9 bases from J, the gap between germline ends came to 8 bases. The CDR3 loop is CASSLYDGEQFF. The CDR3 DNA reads TGTGCCAGCAGCTTATATGACGGTGAGCAGTTCTTC.

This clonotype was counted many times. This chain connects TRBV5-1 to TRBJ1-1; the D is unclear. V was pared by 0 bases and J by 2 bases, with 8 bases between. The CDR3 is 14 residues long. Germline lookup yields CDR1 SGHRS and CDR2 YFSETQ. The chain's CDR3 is CASSLGRSNTEAFF. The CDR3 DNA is TGCGCCAGCAGCTTGGGCAGAAGTAACACTGAAGCTTTCTTT.

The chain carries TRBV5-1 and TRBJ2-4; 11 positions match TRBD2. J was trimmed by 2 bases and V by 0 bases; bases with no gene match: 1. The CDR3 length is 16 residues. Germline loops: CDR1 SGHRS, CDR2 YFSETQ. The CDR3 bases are TGCGCCAGCAGCTTGGGACTAGCGGGGCCCAAAAACATTCAGTACTTC. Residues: CASSLGLAGPKNIQYF.

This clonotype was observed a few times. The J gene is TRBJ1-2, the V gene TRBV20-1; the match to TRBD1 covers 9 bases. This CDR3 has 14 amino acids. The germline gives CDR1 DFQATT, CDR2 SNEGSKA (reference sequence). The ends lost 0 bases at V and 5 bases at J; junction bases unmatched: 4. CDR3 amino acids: CSAREDRGFYGYTF. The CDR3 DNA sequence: TGCAGTGCTAGAGAGGACAGGGGCTTTTATGGCTACACCTTC.

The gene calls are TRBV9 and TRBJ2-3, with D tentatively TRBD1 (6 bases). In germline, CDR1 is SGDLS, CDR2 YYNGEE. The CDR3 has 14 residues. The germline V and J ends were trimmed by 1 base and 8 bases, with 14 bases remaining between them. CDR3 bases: TGTGCCAGCAGCGTACGATCAGGGGTCGGTACGCAGTATTTT. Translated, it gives CASSVRSGVGTQYF.

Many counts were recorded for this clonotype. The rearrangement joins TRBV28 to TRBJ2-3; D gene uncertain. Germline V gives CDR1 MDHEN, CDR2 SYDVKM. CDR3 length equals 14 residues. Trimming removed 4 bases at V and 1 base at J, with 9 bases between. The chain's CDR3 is CASSYVGRTDTQYF. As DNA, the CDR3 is TGTGCCAGCAGTTATGTAGGACGCACAGATACGCAGTATTTT.

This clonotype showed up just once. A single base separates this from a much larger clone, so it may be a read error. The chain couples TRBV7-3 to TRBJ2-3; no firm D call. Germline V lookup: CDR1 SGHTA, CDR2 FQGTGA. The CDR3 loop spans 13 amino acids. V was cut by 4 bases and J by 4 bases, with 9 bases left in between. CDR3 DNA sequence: TGTGCCAGCAGCTACCTCGGCCCAGATACGCAGTATTTT. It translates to CASSYLGPDTQYF.

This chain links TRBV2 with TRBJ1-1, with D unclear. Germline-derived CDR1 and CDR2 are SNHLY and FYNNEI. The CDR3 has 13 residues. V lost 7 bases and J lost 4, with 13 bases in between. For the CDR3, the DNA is TGTGCCAGCAAGATTCAGACTACCACTGAAGCTTTCTTT. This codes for CASKIQTTTEAFF.

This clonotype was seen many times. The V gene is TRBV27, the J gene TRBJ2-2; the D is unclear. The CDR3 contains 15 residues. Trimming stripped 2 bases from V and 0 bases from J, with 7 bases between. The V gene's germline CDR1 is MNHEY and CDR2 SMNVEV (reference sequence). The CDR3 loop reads CASSLVSANTGELFF. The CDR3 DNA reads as TGTGCCAGCAGTTTAGTCTCCGCGAACACCGGGGAGCTGTTTTTT.

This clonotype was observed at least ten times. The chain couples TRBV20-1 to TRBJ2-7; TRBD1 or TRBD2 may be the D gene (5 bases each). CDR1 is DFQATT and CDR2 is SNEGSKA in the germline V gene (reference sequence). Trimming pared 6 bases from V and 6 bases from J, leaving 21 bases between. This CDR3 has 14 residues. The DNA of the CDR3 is TGCAGTGCCCAAGGGGACCTAGGGCGCTCCGAGCAGTACTTC. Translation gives CSAQGDLGRSEQYF.